Reported below is one T cell receptor (beta chain). This sample is part of a study of blood T cell repertoires in COVID-19. The cohort comprised adults aged 18 to 89 years residing in around 25 US areas. Cohort 3 recovery required two negative PCRs, clearance, or symptom resolution. In the original analysis: Estimation of nucleated cell counts was performed using reference gene primer amplification. Method: immunoSEQ multiplex PCR; TCRdb's copy keeps in-frame clones and lacks some. For V, J and clone size, that table is used; D and trimming come from the DNA. This sample has approximately 360,000 clones, with roughly 87% found just once. J lost 0 bases, V lost 8 bases, and 12 bases had no gene match. This CDR3 has 17 amino acids. The germline CDR1 and CDR2 sequences are LNHDA and SQIVND (reference sequence).

The sequence was collected from a woman aged 45-65 years who had recovered from COVID-19. The rearrangement uses TRBV19 and TRBJ2-7; 11 bases are shared with TRBD2. Sequencing used PBMCs or T cells enriched from blood (not recorded which). CDR3: CASQSVHSGRASYEQYF. The DNA for the CDR3 is TGTGCCAGTCAATCCGTTCATAGCGGGAGGGCCTCCTACGAGCAGTACTTC. Filled out from reference TRBV19 and TRBJ2-7, the complete variable domain reads DGGITQSPKYLFRKEGQNVTLSCEQNLNHDAMYWYRQDPGQGLRLIYYSQIVNDFQKGDIAEGYSVSREKKESFPLTVTSAQKNPTAFYLCASQSVHSGRASYEQYFGPGTRLTVT.